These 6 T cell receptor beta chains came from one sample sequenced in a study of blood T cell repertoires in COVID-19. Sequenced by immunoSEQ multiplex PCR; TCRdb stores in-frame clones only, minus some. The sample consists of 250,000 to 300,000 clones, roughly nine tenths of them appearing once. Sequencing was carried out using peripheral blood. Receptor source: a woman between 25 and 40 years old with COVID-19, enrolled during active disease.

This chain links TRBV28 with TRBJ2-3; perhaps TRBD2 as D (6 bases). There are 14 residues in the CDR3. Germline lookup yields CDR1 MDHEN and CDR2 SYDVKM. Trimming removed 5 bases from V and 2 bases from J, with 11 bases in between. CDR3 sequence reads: CASSPSGLTDTQYF. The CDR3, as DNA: TGTGCCAGCAGTCCAAGCGGGCTCACAGATACGCAGTATTTT.

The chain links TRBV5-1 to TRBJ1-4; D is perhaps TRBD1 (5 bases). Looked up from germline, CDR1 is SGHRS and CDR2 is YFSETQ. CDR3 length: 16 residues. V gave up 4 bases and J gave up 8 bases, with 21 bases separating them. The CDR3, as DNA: TGCGCCAGCAGCCCACCCCTTGCAGGGCCCTACGAAAAACTGTTTTTT. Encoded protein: CASSPPLAGPYEKLFF.

CDR3 in amino acids: CASSPSTGVSYTF. In nucleotides, the CDR3 is TGTGCCAGCAGTCCCTCGACAGGGGTGAGCTACACCTTC. The chain is built from TRBV6-5 and TRBJ1-2; 8 bases are a match to TRBD1. J lost 9 bases, V lost 5 bases, and 8 bases had no gene match. CDR3 length equals 13 residues. Germline V gives CDR1 MNHEY, CDR2 SVGAGI.

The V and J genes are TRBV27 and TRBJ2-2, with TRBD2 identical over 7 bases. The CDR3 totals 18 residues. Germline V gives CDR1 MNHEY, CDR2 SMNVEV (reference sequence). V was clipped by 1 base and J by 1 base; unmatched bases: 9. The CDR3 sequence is CASSLWVAGAKNTGELFF. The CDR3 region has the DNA TGTGCCAGCAGTTTATGGGTGGCGGGAGCTAAGAACACCGGGGAGCTGTTTTTT.

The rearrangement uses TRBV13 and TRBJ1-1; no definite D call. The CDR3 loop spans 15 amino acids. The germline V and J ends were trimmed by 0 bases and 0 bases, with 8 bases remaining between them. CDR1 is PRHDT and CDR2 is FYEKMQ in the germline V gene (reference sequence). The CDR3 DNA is TGTGCCAGCAGCTTAGGCACAGCTTTGAACACTGAAGCTTTCTTT. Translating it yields CASSLGTALNTEAFF.

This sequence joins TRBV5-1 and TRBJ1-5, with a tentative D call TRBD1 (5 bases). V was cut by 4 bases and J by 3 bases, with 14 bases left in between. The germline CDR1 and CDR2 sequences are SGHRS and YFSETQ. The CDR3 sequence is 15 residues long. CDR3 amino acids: CASSQTGEDNQPQHF. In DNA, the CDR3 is TGCGCCAGCAGCCAAACGGGGGAGGACAATCAGCCCCAGCATTTT.